Below, 2 T cell receptor beta chains from the same sample are listed, as sequenced in a study of blood T cell repertoires in COVID-19 (dated by TCRdb to the early 2020s). The library was made by the immunoSEQ multiplex PCR assay. This immuneACCESS table, as held by TCRdb, lists in-frame sequences with V and J called but not all clones. Of the missing ones, under half trace to an unresolved V gene in checked studies; the others have no known cause. The sample table holds some 87,000 clones, of which over 70% were seen once. Of the sample, less than 40% falls within the top ten clones. Sequencing was carried out using peripheral blood. These receptor sequences come from a man aged 80 or over with active or convalescent COVID-19.

A single count supports this clone. The J gene is TRBJ2-1, the V gene TRBV18, with TRBD2 identical over 7 bases. Germline lookup yields CDR1 KGHSH and CDR2 LQKENI. The CDR3 is 16 residues long. The V gene end was trimmed by 2 bases and the J gene end by 6 bases; junction bases not matched to a gene: 10. CDR3 region: CASSPGFGGSINEQFF. DNA of the CDR3: TGTGCCAGCTCACCAGGCTTTGGCGGGAGTATCAATGAGCAGTTCTTC. The whole variable domain, filled in from reference TRBV18 and TRBJ2-1, reads NAGVMQNPRHLVRRRGQEARLRCSPMKGHSHVYWYRQLPEEGLKFMVYLQKENIIDESGMPKERFSAEFPKEGPSILRIQQVVRGDSAAYFCASSPGFGGSINEQFFGPGTRLTVL.

This chain links TRBV18 with TRBJ1-6, with a possible D match to TRBD1 (6 bases). Germline CDR1 is KGHSH and CDR2 is LQKENI. The ends were cut back, 2 bases at V and 5 bases at J, with 10 bases in the middle. There are 15 residues in the CDR3. CDR3 nucleotide sequence: TGTGCCAGCTCACCAGAGGACAGAAATAATTCACCCCTCCACTTT. It encodes CASSPEDRNNSPLHF.